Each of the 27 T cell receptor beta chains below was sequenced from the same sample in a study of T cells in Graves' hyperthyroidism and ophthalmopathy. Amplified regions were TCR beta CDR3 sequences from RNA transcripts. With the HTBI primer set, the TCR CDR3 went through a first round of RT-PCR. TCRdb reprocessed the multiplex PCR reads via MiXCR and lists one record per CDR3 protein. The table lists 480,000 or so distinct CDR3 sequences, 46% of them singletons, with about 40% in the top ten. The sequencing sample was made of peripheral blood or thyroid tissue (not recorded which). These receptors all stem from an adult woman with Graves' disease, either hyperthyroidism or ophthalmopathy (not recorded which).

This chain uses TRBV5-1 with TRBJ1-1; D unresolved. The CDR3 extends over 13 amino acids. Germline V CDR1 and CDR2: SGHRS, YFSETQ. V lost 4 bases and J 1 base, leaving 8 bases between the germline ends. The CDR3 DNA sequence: TGCGCCAGCAGCCAACAGTGGAACACTGAAGCTTTCTTT. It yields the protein CASSQQWNTEAFF.

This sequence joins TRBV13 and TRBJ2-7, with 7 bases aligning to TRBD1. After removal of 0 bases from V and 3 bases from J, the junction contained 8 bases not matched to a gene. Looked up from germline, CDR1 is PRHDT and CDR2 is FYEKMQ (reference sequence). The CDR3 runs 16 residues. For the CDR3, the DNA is TGTGCCAGCAGCTTAGGAGGCGGCAGGGGGAACTACGAGCAGTACTTC. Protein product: CASSLGGGRGNYEQYF.

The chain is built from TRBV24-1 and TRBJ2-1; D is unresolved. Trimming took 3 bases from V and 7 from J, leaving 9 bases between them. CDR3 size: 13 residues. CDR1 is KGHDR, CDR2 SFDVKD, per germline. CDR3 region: CATSDPTRNEQFF. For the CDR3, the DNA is TGTGCCACCAGTGATCCGACTCGGAATGAGCAGTTCTTC.

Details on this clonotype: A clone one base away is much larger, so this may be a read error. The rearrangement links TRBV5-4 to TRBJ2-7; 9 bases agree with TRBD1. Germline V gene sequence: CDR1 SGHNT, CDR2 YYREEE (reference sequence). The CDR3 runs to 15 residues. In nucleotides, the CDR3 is TGTGCCAGAAGCTTGTTACAGGGGGCGATCGCCGAGCAGTACTTC. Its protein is CARSLLQGAIAEQYF.

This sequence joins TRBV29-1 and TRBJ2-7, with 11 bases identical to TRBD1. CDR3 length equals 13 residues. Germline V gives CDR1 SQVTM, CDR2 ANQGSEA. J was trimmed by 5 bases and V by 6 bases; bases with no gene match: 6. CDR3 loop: CSVRDRGTNEQYF. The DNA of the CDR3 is TGCAGCGTGCGGGACAGGGGGACTAACGAGCAGTACTTC.

CDR3 nucleotides: TGCAGTGCTAGAGATTTGGGGCGGTCTAATGAAAAACTGTTTTTT. Translated: CSARDLGRSNEKLFF. The chain recombines TRBV20-1 with TRBJ1-4; possibly TRBD1 for D (5 bases). The germline V and J ends were trimmed by 0 bases and 3 bases, with 11 bases remaining between them. Looked up from germline, CDR1 is DFQATT and CDR2 is SNEGSKA (reference sequence). The length of the CDR3 is 15 residues.

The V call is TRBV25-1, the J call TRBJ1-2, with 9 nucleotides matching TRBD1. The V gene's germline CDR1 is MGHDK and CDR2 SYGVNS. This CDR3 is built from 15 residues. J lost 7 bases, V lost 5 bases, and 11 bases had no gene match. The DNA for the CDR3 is TGTGCCAGCAGTTCCTCAGGACAGGGGAGTTCTGGCTACACCTTC. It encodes CASSSSGQGSSGYTF.

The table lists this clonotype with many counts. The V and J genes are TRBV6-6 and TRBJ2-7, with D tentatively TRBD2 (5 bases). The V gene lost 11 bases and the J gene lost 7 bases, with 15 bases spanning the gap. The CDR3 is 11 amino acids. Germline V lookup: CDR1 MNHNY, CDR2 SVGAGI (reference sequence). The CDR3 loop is CASSTSGEQYF. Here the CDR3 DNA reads TGTGCCTCATCCACATCGGGGGAGCAGTACTTC.

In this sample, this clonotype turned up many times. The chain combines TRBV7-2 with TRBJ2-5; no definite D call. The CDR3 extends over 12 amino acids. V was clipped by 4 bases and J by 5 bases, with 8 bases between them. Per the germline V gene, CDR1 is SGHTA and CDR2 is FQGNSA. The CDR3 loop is CASSYPRETQYF. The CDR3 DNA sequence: TGTGCCAGCAGCTATCCCAGGGAGACCCAGTACTTC.

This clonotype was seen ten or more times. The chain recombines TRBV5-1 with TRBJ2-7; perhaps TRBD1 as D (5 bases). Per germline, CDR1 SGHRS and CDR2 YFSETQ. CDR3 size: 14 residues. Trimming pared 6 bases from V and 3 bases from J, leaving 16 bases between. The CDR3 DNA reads TGCGCCAGCACCCCGACAGCCGGTGGCTACGAGCAGTACTTC. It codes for CASTPTAGGYEQYF.

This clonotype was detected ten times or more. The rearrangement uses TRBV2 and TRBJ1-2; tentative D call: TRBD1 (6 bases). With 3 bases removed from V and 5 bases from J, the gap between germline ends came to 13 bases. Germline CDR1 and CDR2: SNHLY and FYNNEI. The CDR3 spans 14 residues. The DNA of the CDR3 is TGTGCCAGCAGTGATAGGACAGTATTGTATGGCTACACCTTC. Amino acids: CASSDRTVLYGYTF.

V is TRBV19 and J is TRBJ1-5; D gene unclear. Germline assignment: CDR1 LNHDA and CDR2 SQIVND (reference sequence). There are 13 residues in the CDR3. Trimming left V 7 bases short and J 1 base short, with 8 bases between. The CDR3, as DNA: TGTGCCAGTAATTGGGTCAGCAATCAGCCCCAGCATTTT. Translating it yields CASNWVSNQPQHF.

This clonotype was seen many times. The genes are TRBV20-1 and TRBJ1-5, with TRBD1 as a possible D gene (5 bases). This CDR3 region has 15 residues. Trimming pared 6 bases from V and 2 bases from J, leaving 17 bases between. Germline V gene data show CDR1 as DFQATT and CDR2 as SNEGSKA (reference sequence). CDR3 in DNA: TGCAGTGCGGGGGGGGGGATCCTAGGCAATCAGCCCCAGCATTTT. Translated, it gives CSAGGGILGNQPQHF.

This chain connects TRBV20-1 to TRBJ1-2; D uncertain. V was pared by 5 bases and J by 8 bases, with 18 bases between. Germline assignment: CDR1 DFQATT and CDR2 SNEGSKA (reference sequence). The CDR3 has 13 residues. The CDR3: CSAYTRTSSGYTF. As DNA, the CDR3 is TGCAGTGCTTATACCCGGACTTCGAGCGGCTACACCTTC.

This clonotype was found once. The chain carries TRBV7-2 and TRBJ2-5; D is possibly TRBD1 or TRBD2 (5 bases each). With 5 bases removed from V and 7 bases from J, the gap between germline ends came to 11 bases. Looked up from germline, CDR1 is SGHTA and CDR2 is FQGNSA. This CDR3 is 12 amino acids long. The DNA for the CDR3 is TGTGCCAGCAGCCTAGGGACCGCGACCCAGTACTTC. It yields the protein CASSLGTATQYF.

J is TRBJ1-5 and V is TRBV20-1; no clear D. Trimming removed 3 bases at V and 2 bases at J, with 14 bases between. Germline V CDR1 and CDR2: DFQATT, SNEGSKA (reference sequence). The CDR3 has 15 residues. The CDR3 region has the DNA TGCAGTGCTAGCAGAGGAAACGCTGGCAATCAGCCCCAGCATTTT. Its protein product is CSASRGNAGNQPQHF.

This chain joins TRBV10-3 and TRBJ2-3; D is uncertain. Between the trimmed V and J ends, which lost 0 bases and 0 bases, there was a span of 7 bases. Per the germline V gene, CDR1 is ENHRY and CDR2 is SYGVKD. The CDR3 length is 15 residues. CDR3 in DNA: TGTGCCATCAGTGAGTCGGGGTTGAGCACAGATACGCAGTATTTT. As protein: CAISESGLSTDTQYF.

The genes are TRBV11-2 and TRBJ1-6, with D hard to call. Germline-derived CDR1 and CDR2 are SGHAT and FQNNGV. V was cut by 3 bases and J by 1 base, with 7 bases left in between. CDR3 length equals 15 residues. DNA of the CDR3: TGTGCCAGCAGCTTCGGGGAATCCTATAATTCACCCCTCCACTTT. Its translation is CASSFGESYNSPLHF.

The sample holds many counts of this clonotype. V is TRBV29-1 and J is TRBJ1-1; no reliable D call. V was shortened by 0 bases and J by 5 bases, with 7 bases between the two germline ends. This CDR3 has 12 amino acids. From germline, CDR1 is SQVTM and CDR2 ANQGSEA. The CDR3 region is CSVEDPGTEAFF. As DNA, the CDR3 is TGCAGCGTTGAAGATCCGGGAACTGAAGCTTTCTTT.

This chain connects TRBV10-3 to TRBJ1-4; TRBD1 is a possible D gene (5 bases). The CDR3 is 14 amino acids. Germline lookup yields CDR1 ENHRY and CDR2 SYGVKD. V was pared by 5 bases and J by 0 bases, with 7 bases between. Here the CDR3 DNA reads TGTGCCATCAGTACAGGTTCAACTAATGAAAAACTGTTTTTT. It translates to CAISTGSTNEKLFF.

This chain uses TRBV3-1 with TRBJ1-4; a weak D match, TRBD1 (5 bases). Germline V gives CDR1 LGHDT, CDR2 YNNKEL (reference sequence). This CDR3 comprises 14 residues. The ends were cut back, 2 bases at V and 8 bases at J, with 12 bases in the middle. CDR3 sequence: CASSQIRGQEKLFF. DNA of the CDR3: TGTGCCAGCAGCCAAATTCGAGGACAAGAAAAACTGTTTTTT.

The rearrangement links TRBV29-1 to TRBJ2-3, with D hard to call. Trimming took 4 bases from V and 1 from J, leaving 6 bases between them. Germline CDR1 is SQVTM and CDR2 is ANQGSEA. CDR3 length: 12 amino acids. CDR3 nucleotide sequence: TGCAGCGTTGGAGGAGGCACAGATACGCAGTATTTT. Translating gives CSVGGGTDTQYF.

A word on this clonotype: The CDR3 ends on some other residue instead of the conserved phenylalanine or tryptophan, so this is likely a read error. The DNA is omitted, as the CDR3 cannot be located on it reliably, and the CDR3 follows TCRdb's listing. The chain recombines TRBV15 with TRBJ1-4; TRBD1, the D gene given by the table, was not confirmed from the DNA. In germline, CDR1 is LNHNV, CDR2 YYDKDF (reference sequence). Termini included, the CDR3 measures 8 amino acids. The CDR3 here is CATSRDTG.

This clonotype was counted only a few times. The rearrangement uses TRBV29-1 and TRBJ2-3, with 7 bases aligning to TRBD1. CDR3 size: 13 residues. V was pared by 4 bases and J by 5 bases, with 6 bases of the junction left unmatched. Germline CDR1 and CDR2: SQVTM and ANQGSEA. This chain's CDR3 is CSVVRDSQDTQYF. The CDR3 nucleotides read TGCAGCGTTGTCCGGGACAGCCAAGATACGCAGTATTTT.

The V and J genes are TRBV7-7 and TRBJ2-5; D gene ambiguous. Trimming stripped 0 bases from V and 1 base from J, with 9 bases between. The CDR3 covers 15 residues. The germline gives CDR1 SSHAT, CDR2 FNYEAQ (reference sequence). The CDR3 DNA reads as TGTGCCAGCAGCTTAGCGCATTTGACCCAAGAGACCCAGTACTTC. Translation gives CASSLAHLTQETQYF.

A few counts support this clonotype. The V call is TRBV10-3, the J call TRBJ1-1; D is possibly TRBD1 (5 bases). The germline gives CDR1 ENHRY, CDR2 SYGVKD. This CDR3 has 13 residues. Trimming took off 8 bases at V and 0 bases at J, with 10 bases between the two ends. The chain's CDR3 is CAILGHLNTEAFF. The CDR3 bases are TGTGCCATCCTAGGACACTTGAACACTGAAGCTTTCTTT.

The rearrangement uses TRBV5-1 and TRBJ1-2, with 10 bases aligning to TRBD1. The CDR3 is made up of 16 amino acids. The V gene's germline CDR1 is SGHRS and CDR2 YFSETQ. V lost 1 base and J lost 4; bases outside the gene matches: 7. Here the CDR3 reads CASSLSVGTGVYGYTF. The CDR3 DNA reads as TGCGCCAGCAGCTTGTCGGTTGGGACAGGGGTCTATGGCTACACCTTC.